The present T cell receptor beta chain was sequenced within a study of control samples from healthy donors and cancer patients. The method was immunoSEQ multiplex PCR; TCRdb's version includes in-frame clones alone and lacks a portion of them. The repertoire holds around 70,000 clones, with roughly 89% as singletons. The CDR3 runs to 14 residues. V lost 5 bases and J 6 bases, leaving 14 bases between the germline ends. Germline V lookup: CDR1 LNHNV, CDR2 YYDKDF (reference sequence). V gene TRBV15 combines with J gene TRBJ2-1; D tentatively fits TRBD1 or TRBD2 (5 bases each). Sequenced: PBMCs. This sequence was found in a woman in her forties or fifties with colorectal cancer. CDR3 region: CATSVRDGTNEQFF. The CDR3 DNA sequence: TGTGCCACCAGCGTCCGGGACGGAACCAATGAGCAGTTCTTC. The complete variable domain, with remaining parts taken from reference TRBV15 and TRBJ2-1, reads DAMVIQNPRYQVTQFGKPVTLSCSQTLNHNVMYWYQQKSSQAPKLLFHYYDKDFNNEADTPDNFQSRRPNTSFCFLDIRSPGLGDTAMYLCATSVRDGTNEQFFGPGTRLTVL.